Sequencing of this T cell receptor (beta chain) was carried out in a study of T cell responses to AZD1222 COVID-19 vaccine. At the level of the study: Second doses that came at about 4 or about 12 weeks were put together. Study results and caveats: Donors, mostly white British, included more females; clonal diversity was possibly underestimated. Only five or six AZD1222 recipients were seropositive at baseline.

Germline trimming cut 4 bases from V and 0 bases from J; bases unmatched to any gene: 7. The CDR3 sequence is 16 residues long. The V gene's germline CDR1 is SGHRS and CDR2 YFSETQ. Data came from immunoSEQ multiplex PCR; TCRdb stores just in-frame clones and leaves some out. This sample yields approximately 120,000 clones, of which about 89% are seen a single time; under 2% belongs to the top ten. This clone was found once. Its antigen remains unidentified. The specimen comprised peripheral blood, sampled on day 0 of AZD1222 vaccination. The TCR was taken from an adult in good health. This chain joins TRBV5-1 and TRBJ1-1; TRBD1 aligns across 9 bases. CDR3 region: CASSITGQGLNTEAFF. CDR3 sequence (DNA): TGCGCCAGCAGCATTACGGGACAGGGATTGAACACTGAAGCTTTCTTT.